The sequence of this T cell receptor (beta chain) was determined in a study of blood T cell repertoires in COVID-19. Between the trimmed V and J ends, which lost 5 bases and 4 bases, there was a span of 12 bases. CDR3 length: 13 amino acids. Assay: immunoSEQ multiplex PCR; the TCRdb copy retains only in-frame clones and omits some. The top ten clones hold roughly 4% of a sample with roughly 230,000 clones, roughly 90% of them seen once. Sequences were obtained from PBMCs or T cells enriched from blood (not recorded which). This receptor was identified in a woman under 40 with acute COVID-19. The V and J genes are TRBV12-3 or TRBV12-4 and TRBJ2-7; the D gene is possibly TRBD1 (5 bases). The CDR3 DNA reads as TGTGCCAGCAGTCCAAGGCACAGGTACGAGCAGTACTTC. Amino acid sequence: CASSPRHRYEQYF.